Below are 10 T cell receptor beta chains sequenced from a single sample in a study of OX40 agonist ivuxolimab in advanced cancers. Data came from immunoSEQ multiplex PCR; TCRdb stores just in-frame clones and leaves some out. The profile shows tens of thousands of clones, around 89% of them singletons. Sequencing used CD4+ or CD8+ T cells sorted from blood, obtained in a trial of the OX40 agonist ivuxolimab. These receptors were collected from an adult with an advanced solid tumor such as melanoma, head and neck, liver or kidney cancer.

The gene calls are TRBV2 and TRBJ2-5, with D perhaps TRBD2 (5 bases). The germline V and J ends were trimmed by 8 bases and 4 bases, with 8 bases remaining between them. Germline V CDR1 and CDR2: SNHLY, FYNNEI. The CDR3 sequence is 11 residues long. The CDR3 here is CASGGRETQYF. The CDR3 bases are TGTGCCAGCGGTGGGAGAGAGACCCAGTACTTC.

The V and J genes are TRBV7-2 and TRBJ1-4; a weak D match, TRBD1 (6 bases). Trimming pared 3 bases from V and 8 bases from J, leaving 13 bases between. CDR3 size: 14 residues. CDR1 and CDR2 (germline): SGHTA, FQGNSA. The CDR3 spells CASSLNRDDEKLFF. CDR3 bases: TGTGCCAGCAGCTTGAACAGGGATGACGAAAAACTGTTTTTT.

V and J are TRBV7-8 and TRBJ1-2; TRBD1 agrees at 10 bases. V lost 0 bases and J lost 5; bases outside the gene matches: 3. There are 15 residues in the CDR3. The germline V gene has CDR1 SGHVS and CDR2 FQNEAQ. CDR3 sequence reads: CASSLARTGGYGYTF. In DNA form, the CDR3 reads TGTGCCAGCAGCTTAGCGCGGACAGGGGGTTATGGCTACACCTTC.

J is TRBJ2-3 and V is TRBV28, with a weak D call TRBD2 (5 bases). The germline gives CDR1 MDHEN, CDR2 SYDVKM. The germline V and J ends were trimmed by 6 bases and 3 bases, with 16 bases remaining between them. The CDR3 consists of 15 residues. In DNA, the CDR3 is TGTGCCAGCAGCTACCAGACTGGGAGAACAGATACGCAGTATTTT. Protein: CASSYQTGRTDTQYF.

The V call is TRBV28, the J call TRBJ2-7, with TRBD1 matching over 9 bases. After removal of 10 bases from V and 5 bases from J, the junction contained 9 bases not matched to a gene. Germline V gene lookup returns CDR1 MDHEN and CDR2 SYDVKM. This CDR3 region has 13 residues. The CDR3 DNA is TGTGCCATAGCACAGGGGGCGATCCACGAGCAGTACTTC. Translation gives CAIAQGAIHEQYF.

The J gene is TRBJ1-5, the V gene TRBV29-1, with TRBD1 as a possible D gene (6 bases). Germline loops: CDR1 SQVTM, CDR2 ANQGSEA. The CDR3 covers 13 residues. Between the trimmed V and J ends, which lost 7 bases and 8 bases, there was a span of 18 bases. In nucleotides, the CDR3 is TGCAGCGCCGCGCGGGGATCAGGGGAGCCCCAGCATTTT. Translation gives CSAARGSGEPQHF.

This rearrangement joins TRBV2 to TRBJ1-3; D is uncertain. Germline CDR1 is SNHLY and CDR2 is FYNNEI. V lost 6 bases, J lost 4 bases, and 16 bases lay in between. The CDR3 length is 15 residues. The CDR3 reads CASRPTVGFGNTIYF. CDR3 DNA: TGTGCCAGCAGACCCACGGTCGGGTTCGGAAACACCATATATTTT. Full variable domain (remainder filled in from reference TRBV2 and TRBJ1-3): EPEVTQTPSHQVTQMGQEVILRCVPISNHLYFYWYRQILGQKVEFLVSFYNNEISEKSEIFDDQFSVERPDGSNFTLKIRSTKLEDSAMYFCASRPTVGFGNTIYFGEGSWLTVV.

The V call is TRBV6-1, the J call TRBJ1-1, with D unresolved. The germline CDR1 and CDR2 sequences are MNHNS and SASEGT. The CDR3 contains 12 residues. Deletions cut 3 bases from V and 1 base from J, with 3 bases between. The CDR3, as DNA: TGTGCCAGCAGTGACCGGAACACTGAAGCTTTCTTT. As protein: CASSDRNTEAFF.

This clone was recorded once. The CDR3: CASSLNSIGYEQYF. The DNA of the CDR3 is TGTGCCAGCAGCTTAAATAGTATCGGCTACGAGCAGTACTTC. The gene calls are TRBV7-3 and TRBJ2-7; D is unclear. V gave up 1 base and J gave up 3 bases, with 10 bases separating them. In germline, CDR1 is SGHTA, CDR2 FQGTGA. The CDR3 spans 14 residues.

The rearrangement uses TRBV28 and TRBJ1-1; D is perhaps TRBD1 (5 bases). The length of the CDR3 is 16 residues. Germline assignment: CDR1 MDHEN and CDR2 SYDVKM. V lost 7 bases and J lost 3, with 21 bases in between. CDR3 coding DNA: TGTGCCAGCAAAAGGGGCAGATCAAGGATGGACACTGAAGCTTTCTTT. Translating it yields CASKRGRSRMDTEAFF.